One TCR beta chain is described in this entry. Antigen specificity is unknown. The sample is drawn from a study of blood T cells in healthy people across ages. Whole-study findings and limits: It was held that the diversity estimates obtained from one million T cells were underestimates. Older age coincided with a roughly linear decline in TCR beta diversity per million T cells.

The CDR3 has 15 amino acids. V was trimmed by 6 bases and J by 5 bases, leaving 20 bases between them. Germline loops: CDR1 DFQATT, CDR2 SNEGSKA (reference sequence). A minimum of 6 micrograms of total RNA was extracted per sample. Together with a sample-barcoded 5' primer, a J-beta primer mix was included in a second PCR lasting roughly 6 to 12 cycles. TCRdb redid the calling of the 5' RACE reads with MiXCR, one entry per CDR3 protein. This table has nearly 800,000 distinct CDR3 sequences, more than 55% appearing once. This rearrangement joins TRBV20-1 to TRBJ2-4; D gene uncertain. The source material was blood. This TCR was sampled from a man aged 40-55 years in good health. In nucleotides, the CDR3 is TGCAGTGCCCCCATTGTAGGGAACCTCCAAAACATTCAGTACTTC. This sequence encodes CSAPIVGNLQNIQYF.